These 20 T cell receptor beta chains were sequenced from one sample in a study of shared clonotypes between healthy human individuals. Some clones are missing from TCRdb's copy, which holds only in-frame ones; the method was immunoSEQ multiplex PCR. The data hold around 2.5 million clones, with 80% to 95% observed a single time. Material: naive CD4+ T cells from PBMCs. Subset specified: CD45RA+ positively selected. The receptor source for this set is a man between 18 and 35 years old in good health. Some clones in this sample may be carry-over from other donors' samples.

CDR3 sequence (DNA): TGTGCCAGCAGAAAGGGGGTAGCGAACACCGGGGAGCTGTTTTTT. Residues: CASRKGVANTGELFF. The chain uses TRBV6-1 and TRBJ2-2; a weak D match, TRBD1 (6 bases). Germline values: CDR1 MNHNS, CDR2 SASEGT. The V end was cut by 6 bases, the J end by 0 bases, with 11 bases between. The CDR3 runs to 15 residues.

This chain links TRBV6-6 with TRBJ1-4, with D uncertain. The germline V gene has CDR1 MNHNY and CDR2 SVGAGI (reference sequence). V shed 8 bases and J shed 1 base, with 5 bases lying between them. This CDR3 spans 12 amino acids. The CDR3 sequence is CASGRTNEKLFF. CDR3 sequence (DNA): TGTGCCAGCGGAAGAACTAATGAAAAACTGTTTTTT.

The chain recombines TRBV19 with TRBJ1-5; TRBD1 matches at 7 bases. Germline assignment: CDR1 LNHDA and CDR2 SQIVND (reference sequence). This CDR3 contains 14 residues. V was clipped by 7 bases and J by 5 bases; unmatched bases: 8. The CDR3 nucleotides are TGTGCCAGTACAACACTACAGGGGCATCAGCCCCAGCATTTT. Protein sequence: CASTTLQGHQPQHF.

This clone occurred once. This specimen includes other DNA sequences encoding the same CDR3. This rearrangement joins TRBV2 to TRBJ2-5; D not resolved. Deletions cut 2 bases from V and 5 bases from J, with 9 bases between. The CDR3 extends over 13 amino acids. From germline, CDR1 is SNHLY and CDR2 FYNNEI. Here the CDR3 reads CASSERGLETQYF. CDR3 sequence (DNA): TGTGCCAGCAGTGAACGAGGTCTTGAGACCCAGTACTTC. Together with reference TRBV2 and TRBJ2-5, the CDR3 gives the full variable domain: EPEVTQTPSHQVTQMGQEVILRCVPISNHLYFYWYRQILGQKVEFLVSFYNNEISEKSEIFDDQFSVERPDGSNFTLKIRSTKLEDSAMYFCASSERGLETQYFGPGTRLLVL.

Concerning this clone: At the DNA level, this CDR3 is encoded by other sequences in the same sample as well. The rearrangement links TRBV6-5 to TRBJ2-2; possible D gene TRBD2, 5 bases. Germline V gene lookup returns CDR1 MNHEY and CDR2 SVGAGI. Between the trimmed V and J ends, which lost 6 bases and 1 base, there was a span of 6 bases. The CDR3 has 13 amino acids. The CDR3 coding sequence is TGTGCCAGCAGCCGGGGGAACACCGGGGAGCTGTTTTTT. Amino acids: CASSRGNTGELFF.

This chain connects TRBV29-1 to TRBJ2-5; a weak D match, TRBD1 (5 bases). The V and J ends lost 2 bases and 4 bases respectively, with 8 bases between them. The CDR3 has 12 amino acids. The V gene's germline CDR1 is SQVTM and CDR2 ANQGSEA. The CDR3 DNA follows: TGCAGCGTTGAATTCCAGGGAGAGACCCAGTACTTC. This translates into CSVEFQGETQYF. The whole variable domain, filled in from reference TRBV29-1 and TRBJ2-5, reads SAVISQKPSRDICQRGTSLTIQCQVDSQVTMMFWYRQQPGQSLTLIATANQGSEATYESGFVIDKFPISRPNLTFSTLTVSNMSPEDSSIYLCSVEFQGETQYFGPGTRLLVL.

The chain has TRBV19 and TRBJ1-5; D gene unclear. The CDR3 loop spans 13 amino acids. Germline V gives CDR1 LNHDA, CDR2 SQIVND (reference sequence). The V gene lost 11 bases and the J gene lost 7 bases, with 18 bases spanning the gap. The CDR3 protein is CASRGRERQPQHF. The CDR3 coding sequence is TGTGCCTCTAGAGGTAGGGAACGCCAGCCCCAGCATTTT. Complete variable domain (other parts from reference TRBV19 and TRBJ1-5): DGGITQSPKYLFRKEGQNVTLSCEQNLNHDAMYWYRQDPGQGLRLIYYSQIVNDFQKGDIAEGYSVSREKKESFPLTVTSAQKNPTAFYLCASRGRERQPQHFGDGTRLSIL.

In its sample, this clone was seen a few times. The chain carries TRBV28 and TRBJ1-5; D call uncertain. This CDR3 comprises 13 residues. The V gene lost 2 bases and the J gene lost 6 bases, with 8 bases spanning the gap. CDR1 and CDR2 from the germline V gene are MDHEN and SYDVKM. CDR3 protein: CASSLVSAQPQHF. CDR3 nucleotide sequence: TGTGCCAGCAGTTTAGTGTCGGCTCAGCCCCAGCATTTT.

The chain employs TRBV18 and TRBJ2-7; D gene ambiguous. Germline loops: CDR1 KGHSH, CDR2 LQKENI. This CDR3 contains 14 residues. Trimming removed 1 base from V and 5 bases from J, with 12 bases in between. The CDR3, as DNA: TGTGCCAGCTCACCACGACGGATTACACACGAGCAGTACTTC. Translated, it gives CASSPRRITHEQYF. The full variable domain, rest sourced from reference TRBV18 and TRBJ2-7, is NAGVMQNPRHLVRRRGQEARLRCSPMKGHSHVYWYRQLPEEGLKFMVYLQKENIIDESGMPKERFSAEFPKEGPSILRIQQVVRGDSAAYFCASSPRRITHEQYFGPGTRLTVT.

V and J are TRBV9 and TRBJ2-2; possible D gene TRBD2, 6 bases. This CDR3 spans 16 amino acids. Trimming took 4 bases from V and 2 from J, leaving 15 bases between them. Germline CDR1 reads SGDLS; CDR2 reads YYNGEE. CDR3 sequence reads: CASSPYDSGNTGELFF. The CDR3 nucleotides are TGTGCCAGCAGCCCCTATGATAGCGGAAACACCGGGGAGCTGTTTTTT.

This rearrangement joins TRBV5-6 to TRBJ2-7, with D unclear. This CDR3 comprises 14 residues. V was cut by 3 bases and J by 3 bases, with 13 bases left in between. Germline CDR1 SGHDT, CDR2 YYEEEE. CDR3 sequence: CASSSGRTLYEQYF. The CDR3 DNA reads as TGTGCCAGCAGCTCGGGTAGAACCCTCTACGAGCAGTACTTC.

In DNA, the CDR3 is TGTGCCAGCAGTTTGGGGGCGGGAGCGGGAGGGCCTCTCAATGAGCAGTTCTTC. It is translated as CASSLGAGAGGPLNEQFF. The genes are TRBV11-3 and TRBJ2-1, with 10 bases that match TRBD2. The germline CDR1 and CDR2 sequences are SGHNT and YENEEA. This CDR3 contains 18 residues. The ends lost 6 bases at V and 6 bases at J; junction bases unmatched: 17.

J is TRBJ2-7 and V is TRBV5-6, with a tentative D call TRBD1 (6 bases). Germline-derived CDR1 and CDR2 are SGHDT and YYEEEE. The length of the CDR3 is 13 residues. With 6 bases removed from V and 2 bases from J, the gap between germline ends came to 12 bases. The CDR3 region has the DNA TGTGCCAGCAACCACAGGGTACCCTACGAGCAGTACTTC. This sequence encodes CASNHRVPYEQYF.

V usage is TRBV5-1 and J usage is TRBJ2-2, with D perhaps being TRBD1 or TRBD2 (5 bases each). From germline, CDR1 is SGHRS and CDR2 YFSETQ. The CDR3 extends over 12 amino acids. The germline V and J ends were trimmed by 7 bases and 4 bases, with 8 bases remaining between them. The CDR3 sequence is CASGTLTGELFF. CDR3 DNA sequence: TGCGCCAGCGGGACCCTCACCGGGGAGCTGTTTTTT.

V usage is TRBV6-6 and J usage is TRBJ1-6, with a weak D call TRBD1 (6 bases). CDR1 is MNHNY, CDR2 SVGAGI, per germline (reference sequence). This CDR3 region has 15 residues. Trimming cost V 0 bases and J 6 bases, with 9 bases left between them. DNA for the CDR3: TGTGCCAGCAGTTACTCTGTCAGGGGTAATTCACCCCTCCACTTT. Translated, it gives CASSYSVRGNSPLHF.

V is TRBV7-2 and J is TRBJ2-7, with 8 bases fitting TRBD2. Germline trimming cut 5 bases from V and 6 bases from J; bases unmatched to any gene: 9. The CDR3 runs to 14 residues. CDR1 SGHTA and CDR2 FQGNSA come from the germline V gene. The DNA for the CDR3 is TGTGCCAGCAGCACTAGCGGCCCGGGACCCGAGCAGTACTTC. It specifies CASSTSGPGPEQYF. Based on the CDR3 plus reference TRBV7-2 and TRBJ2-7, the full variable domain is GAGVSQSPSNKVTEKGKDVELRCDPISGHTALYWYRQSLGQGLEFLIYFQGNSAPDKSGLPSDRFSAERTGGSVSTLTIQRTQQEDSAVYLCASSTSGPGPEQYFGPGTRLTVT.

A remark on this clone: One base away lies a much larger clone, so this may be a sequencing read error. The chain combines TRBV5-1 with TRBJ1-1, with D possibly matching TRBD1 (5 bases). V was cut by 3 bases and J by 1 base, with 7 bases left in between. The CDR3 is made up of 13 amino acids. Germline V gene lookup returns CDR1 SGHRS and CDR2 YFSETQ. DNA for the CDR3: TGCGCCAGCAGCTGGGACGGGAACACTGAAGCTTTCTTT. Translation gives CASSWDGNTEAFF.

The chain combines TRBV15 with TRBJ2-3, with D possibly being TRBD2 (6 bases). V lost 3 bases to trimming and J lost 0 bases, with 10 bases between them. In germline, CDR1 is LNHNV, CDR2 YYDKDF (reference sequence). The CDR3 totals 15 residues. CDR3 in amino acids: CATSRRGLSTDTQYF. CDR3 in DNA: TGTGCCACCAGCAGGAGGGGACTGAGCACAGATACGCAGTATTTT.

On this clone: The same CDR3 arises from other DNA sequences in this sample as well. The V call is TRBV9, the J call TRBJ2-1; 10 positions agree with TRBD2. The CDR3 is 15 amino acids. V gave up 4 bases and J gave up 3 bases; unmatched junction bases: 4. Germline V gene sequence: CDR1 SGDLS, CDR2 YYNGEE. In nucleotides, the CDR3 is TGTGCCAGCAGCCCCCGACTAGCGGGCTACAATGAGCAGTTCTTC. This encodes CASSPRLAGYNEQFF.

The V call is TRBV5-1, the J call TRBJ2-2, with a possible D match to TRBD2 (6 bases). Germline assignment: CDR1 SGHRS and CDR2 YFSETQ. The CDR3 length is 16 residues. V lost 2 bases and J lost 6, with 17 bases in between. CDR3 nucleotide sequence: TGCGCCAGCAGCTTCACCGGGACTCCCTTTCCCGGGGAGCTGTTTTTT. It translates to CASSFTGTPFPGELFF.